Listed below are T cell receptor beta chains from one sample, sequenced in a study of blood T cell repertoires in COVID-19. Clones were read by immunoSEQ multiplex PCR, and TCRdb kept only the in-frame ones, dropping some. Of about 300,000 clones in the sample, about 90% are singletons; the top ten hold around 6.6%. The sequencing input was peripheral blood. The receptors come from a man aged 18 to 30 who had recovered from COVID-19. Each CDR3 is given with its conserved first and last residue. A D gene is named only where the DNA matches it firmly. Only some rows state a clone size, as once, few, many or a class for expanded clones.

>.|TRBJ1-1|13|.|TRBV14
TGTGCCAGCAATGACGGGATATACACTGAAGCTTTCTTT
CASNDGIYTEAFF
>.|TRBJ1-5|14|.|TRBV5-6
TGTGCCAGCAGCCACTGGGGGGTCAATCAGCCCCAGCATTTT
CASSHWGVNQPQHF
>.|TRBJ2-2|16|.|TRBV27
TGTGCCAGCAGTTTCACCGGGACACACTACACCGGGGAGCTGTTTTTT
CASSFTGTHYTGELFF
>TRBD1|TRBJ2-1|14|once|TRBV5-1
TGCGCCAGCAGAGTGGACAGGCCCTACAATGAGCAGTTCTTC
CASRVDRPYNEQFF
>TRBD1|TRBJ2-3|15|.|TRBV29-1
TGCAGCGTTCTAACCGGGACAGGGGGTGCAGATACGCAGTATTTT
CSVLTGTGGADTQYF
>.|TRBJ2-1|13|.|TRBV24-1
TGTGCCACCAGTGCCGGGACCTACAATGAGCAGTTCTTC
CATSAGTYNEQFF
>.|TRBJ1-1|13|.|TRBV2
TGTGCCAGCAGTGCACAGGAGAACACTGAAGCTTTCTTT
CASSAQENTEAFF
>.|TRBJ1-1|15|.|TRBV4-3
TGCGCCAGCAGCCAAGAGCGGACACTTACCACTGAAGCTTTCTTT
CASSQERTLTTEAFF
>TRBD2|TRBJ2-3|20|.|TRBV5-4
TGTGCCAGCAGCTTGGCCGGGACTAGCGGGGGGGCCTTCTGGGGAGATACGCAGTATTTT
CASSLAGTSGGAFWGDTQYF
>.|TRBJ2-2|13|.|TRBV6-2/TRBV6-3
TGTGCCAGCAGTTGGGACTACACCGGGGAGCTGTTTTTT
CASSWDYTGELFF
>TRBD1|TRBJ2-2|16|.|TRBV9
TGTGCCAGCAGTCCCACGGGACAGGGATGGACCGGGGAGCTGTTTTTT
CASSPTGQGWTGELFF
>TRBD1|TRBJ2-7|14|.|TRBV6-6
TGTGCCAGCATCAGGGACAGGGGAGCCTACGAGCAGTACTTC
CASIRDRGAYEQYF
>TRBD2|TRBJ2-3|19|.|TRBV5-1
TGCGCCAGCAGTCCGAGTGGACTAGCGGGGGGGGCGGCAGCAGATACGCAGTATTTT
CASSPSGLAGGAAADTQYF
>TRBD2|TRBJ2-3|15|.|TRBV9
TGTGCCAGCAGCGGGACTAGCGGGGGGTCGGATACGCAGTATTTT
CASSGTSGGSDTQYF
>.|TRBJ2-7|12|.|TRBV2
TGTGCCAGCAGCCCGCAGGAGGGTGGGCAGTACTTC
CASSPQEGGQYF
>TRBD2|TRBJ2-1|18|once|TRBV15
TGTGCCACCAGCAGATTAGCGGGAGGGCCAGAGTGGGGCAATGAGCAGTTCTTC
CATSRLAGGPEWGNEQFF
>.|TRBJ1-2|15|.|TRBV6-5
TGTGCCAGCAGTCCGATAGACAGCTATAACTATGGCTACACCTTC
CASSPIDSYNYGYTF
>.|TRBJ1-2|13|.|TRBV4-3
TGCGCCAGCAGCCAAGACAGGGAATTTGGCTACACCTTC
CASSQDREFGYTF
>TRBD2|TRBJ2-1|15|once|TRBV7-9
TGTGCCAGCAGCTTAGTGGCGGGAGGCTGGTATGAGCAGTTCTTC
CASSLVAGGWYEQFF
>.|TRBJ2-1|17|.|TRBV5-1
TGCGCCAGCAGCTTCAGAGCGGGTCAGAGCTCCTACAATGAGCAGTTCTTC
CASSFRAGQSSYNEQFF
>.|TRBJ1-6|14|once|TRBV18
TGTGCCAGCTCACCAAGTGCAGAAAATTCACCCCTCCACTTT
CASSPSAENSPLHF
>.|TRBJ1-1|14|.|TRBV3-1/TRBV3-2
TGTGCCAGCAGCCAAGCCATCATTAGCACTGAAGCTTTCTTT
CASSQAIISTEAFF
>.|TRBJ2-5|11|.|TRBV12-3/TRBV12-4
TGTGCCAGCAGTGCCGGAGAGACCCAGTACTTC
CASSAGETQYF
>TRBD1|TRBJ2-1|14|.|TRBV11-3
TGTGCCAGCAGCTTAGGACAGGGAAACAATGAGCAGTTCTTC
CASSLGQGNNEQFF
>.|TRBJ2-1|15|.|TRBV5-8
TGTGCCAGCAGCTTTCCGGGACGGGGGAACAATGAGCAGTTCTTC
CASSFPGRGNNEQFF
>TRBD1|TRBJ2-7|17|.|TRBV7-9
TGTGCCAGCAGCTTCGGGACAGGGGGGATTTTCACCTACGAGCAGTACTTC
CASSFGTGGIFTYEQYF
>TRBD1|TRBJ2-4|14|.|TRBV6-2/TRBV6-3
TGTGCCAGCAGTTACGGGGACAGGGGACACATTCAGTACTTC
CASSYGDRGHIQYF
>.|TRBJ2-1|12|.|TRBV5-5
TGTGCCAGCAGCTTGAATGAGGCTGAGCAGTTCTTC
CASSLNEAEQFF
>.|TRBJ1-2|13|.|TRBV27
TGTGCCAGCAGTTTTTTAGGGGACTATGGCTACACCTTC
CASSFLGDYGYTF
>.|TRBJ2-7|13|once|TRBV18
TGTGCCAGCTCACCGCCTAGCTTATACGAGCAGTACTTC
CASSPPSLYEQYF
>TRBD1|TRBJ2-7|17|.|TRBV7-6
TGTGCCAGCAGCGCTTGGGACAGGGAATTATCCTCCTACGAGCAGTACTTC
CASSAWDRELSSYEQYF
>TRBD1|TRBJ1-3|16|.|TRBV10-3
TGTGCCATCAGCCACTCCGGGACAGGGACTGGAAACACCATATATTTT
CAISHSGTGTGNTIYF
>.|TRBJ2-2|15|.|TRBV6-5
TGTGCCAGCAGACCCGTGGACTCGGACACCGGGGAGCTGTTTTTT
CASRPVDSDTGELFF
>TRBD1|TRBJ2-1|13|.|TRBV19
TGTGCCAGTAGTGTCGCACAGGGGAATGAGCAGTTCTTC
CASSVAQGNEQFF
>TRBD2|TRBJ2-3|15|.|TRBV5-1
TGCGCCAGCAGCTTGGGGTCTAGCGGGAGTGATACGCAGTATTTT
CASSLGSSGSDTQYF
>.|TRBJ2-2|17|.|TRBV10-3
TGTGCCATCAGAAGGGCCGCGGGGACCTCGAACACCGGGGAGCTGTTTTTT
CAIRRAAGTSNTGELFF
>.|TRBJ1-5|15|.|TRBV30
TGTGCCTGGAGTAGATCCAGGTTTAGCAATCAGCCCCAGCATTTT
CAWSRSRFSNQPQHF
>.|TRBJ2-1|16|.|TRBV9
TGTGCCAGCAGTCCCACCGGAAAGGGACAAAGCAATGAGCAGTTCTTC
CASSPTGKGQSNEQFF
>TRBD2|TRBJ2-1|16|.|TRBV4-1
TGCGCCAGCAGCCAAGAGGGACTAGCGAACAACAATGAGCAGTTCTTC
CASSQEGLANNNEQFF
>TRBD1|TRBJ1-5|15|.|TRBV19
TGTGCCAGTACCGAGGGGACAGGGGATTTTCAGCCCCAGCATTTT
CASTEGTGDFQPQHF
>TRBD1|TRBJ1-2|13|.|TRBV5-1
TGCGCCAGCAGCCCCTCAGGGGGCTATGGCTACACCTTC
CASSPSGGYGYTF
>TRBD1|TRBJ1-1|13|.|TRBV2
TGTGCCAGCAACGGACAGGGAAACACTGAAGCTTTCTTT
CASNGQGNTEAFF